This TCR beta chain was captured in a study of T cell responses to AZD1222 COVID-19 vaccine. Findings and limits, study-wide: Breadth and depth of Spike-specific TCRs rose after two AZD1222 doses. Sampling captured repertoires only after the peak T cell response. At study baseline, merely about 6 AZD1222 recipients were seropositive.

Pooled together were second doses at about 4 or about 12 weeks. The method was immunoSEQ multiplex PCR; TCRdb's version includes in-frame clones alone and lacks a portion of them. Of under 150,000 clones in the sample, around 84% were seen once. There are a few counts of this clone. Its antigen remains unknown. CDR1 is KGHSH, CDR2 LQKENI, per germline. The CDR3 is made up of 18 amino acids. V gave up 2 bases and J gave up 7 bases, with 27 bases separating them. The source material was peripheral blood, sampled 28 days after the second AZD1222 dose. The receptor's source is an adult who received the AZD1222 COVID-19 vaccine. The chain joins TRBV18 to TRBJ2-7; the D is unclear. CDR3 sequence (DNA): TGTGCCAGCTCACCAATCCCACCCGGATCCCGCTCCCCGGTAGAGCAGTACTTC. Encoded protein: CASSPIPPGSRSPVEQYF.